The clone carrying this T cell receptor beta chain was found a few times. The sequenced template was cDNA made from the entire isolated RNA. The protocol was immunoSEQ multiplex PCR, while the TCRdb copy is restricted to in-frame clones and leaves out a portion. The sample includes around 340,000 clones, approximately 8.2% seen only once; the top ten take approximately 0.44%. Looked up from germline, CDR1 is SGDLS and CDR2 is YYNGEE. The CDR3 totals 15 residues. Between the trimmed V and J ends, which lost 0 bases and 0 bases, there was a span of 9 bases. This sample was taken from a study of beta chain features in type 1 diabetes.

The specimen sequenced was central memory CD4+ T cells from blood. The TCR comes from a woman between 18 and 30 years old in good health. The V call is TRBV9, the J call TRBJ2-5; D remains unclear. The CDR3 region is CASSVGRIYQETQYF. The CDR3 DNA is TGTGCCAGCAGCGTAGGCCGGATATACCAAGAGACCCAGTACTTC.